The next 16 T cell receptor beta chains were all read from a single sample in a study of blood T cell repertoires in COVID-19. Sequencing was performed with immunoSEQ multiplex PCR; in TCRdb, only in-frame clones are kept and a portion is missing. This table has about 280,000 clones, more than 80% appearing once. Specimen: peripheral blood. These receptors came from a woman younger than 45 with active or convalescent COVID-19.

This clone was detected a few times. The genes are TRBV7-8 and TRBJ1-3; 7 positions agree with TRBD1. The CDR3 length is 14 residues. Germline lookup yields CDR1 SGHVS and CDR2 FQNEAQ. V dropped 4 bases and J dropped 2; count of bases not matched to a gene: 2. CDR3: CASSSQGTGNTIYF. CDR3 DNA sequence: TGTGCCAGCAGCTCACAGGGGACTGGAAACACCATATATTTT.

The chain links TRBV5-1 to TRBJ1-1; D unclear. The CDR3 covers 14 residues. From germline, CDR1 is SGHRS and CDR2 YFSETQ. V was shortened by 0 bases and J by 2 bases, with 8 bases between the two germline ends. Here the CDR3 reads CASSLVPENTEAFF. Written as DNA, the CDR3 is TGCGCCAGCAGCTTGGTCCCAGAAAACACTGAAGCTTTCTTT.

The chain recombines TRBV5-1 with TRBJ2-5, with D possibly TRBD2 on 5 matching bases. Germline V lookup: CDR1 SGHRS, CDR2 YFSETQ. The CDR3 covers 15 residues. The V and J ends lost 3 bases and 5 bases respectively, with 17 bases between them. DNA of the CDR3: TGCGCCAGCAGCTACGGAGAGGAGGTGAGGGAGACCCAGTACTTC. Protein product: CASSYGEEVRETQYF.

The V and J genes are TRBV30 and TRBJ2-3; TRBD2 might be the D (6 bases). This CDR3 comprises 14 residues. The germline gives CDR1 GTSNPN, CDR2 SVGIG (reference sequence). Between the trimmed V and J ends, which lost 5 bases and 2 bases, there was a span of 14 bases. The CDR3 region is CAWSAGTFTDTQYF. The CDR3 region has the DNA TGTGCCTGGTCGGCTGGGACTTTCACAGATACGCAGTATTTT.

The V gene is TRBV5-1, the J gene TRBJ1-1, with D maybe TRBD1 (5 bases). This CDR3 comprises 15 residues. V lost 4 bases to trimming and J lost 1 base, with 14 bases between them. The germline CDR1 and CDR2 sequences are SGHRS and YFSETQ. CDR3 DNA: TGCGCCAGCAGCCTGGACATCCCTTCGAACACTGAAGCTTTCTTT. Amino acid sequence: CASSLDIPSNTEAFF.

The chain is built from TRBV21-1 and TRBJ2-1; TRBD1, the table's D call, lacks a check against the DNA. TRBV21-1 is shown as a pseudogene. The CDR3 length is 15 residues. As DNA, the CDR3 is TGTGCCAGCAGCAAATGCCCGGGACAGGGAAATGAGCAGTTCTTC. Amino acids: CASSKCPGQGNEQFF.

In its sample, this clone was seen once. The rearrangement uses TRBV5-1 and TRBJ1-2; TRBD1 matches 10 bases. V shed 4 bases, J shed 0 bases, and the junction held 3 bases outside the gene matches. Germline lookup yields CDR1 SGHRS and CDR2 YFSETQ. The CDR3 totals 15 residues. The CDR3: CASSPGTGANYGYTF. The CDR3 nucleotides are TGCGCCAGCAGCCCCGGGACAGGGGCTAACTATGGCTACACCTTC.

The chain has TRBV30 and TRBJ2-2, with TRBD1 matching over 8 bases. Germline CDR1 and CDR2: GTSNPN and SVGIG (reference sequence). V was pared by 2 bases and J by 1 base, with 9 bases of the junction left unmatched. The CDR3 is made up of 17 amino acids. The CDR3 region has the DNA TGTGCCTGGAGTCCGCCTCCCGGGACAGGGAACACCGGGGAGCTGTTTTTT. It translates to CAWSPPPGTGNTGELFF.

V is TRBV5-1 and J is TRBJ2-5; D unclear. Germline V gene data show CDR1 as SGHRS and CDR2 as YFSETQ. The V gene lost 5 bases and the J gene lost 0 bases, with 17 bases spanning the gap. CDR3 size: 16 residues. The CDR3 nucleotides read TGCGCCAGCAGTCCAACAACTACCATGTACCAAGAGACCCAGTACTTC. Protein sequence: CASSPTTTMYQETQYF.

J is TRBJ1-1 and V is TRBV6-1; 8 bases match TRBD1. This CDR3 region has 15 residues. Germline V CDR1 and CDR2: MNHNS, SASEGT. With V trimmed by 2 bases and J by 11 bases, 13 bases remained unmatched. CDR3 sequence: CASSELGTGGRWAFF. CDR3 DNA: TGTGCCAGCAGTGAACTAGGGACAGGAGGACGGTGGGCTTTCTTT.

The chain recombines TRBV7-3 with TRBJ1-1; D ambiguous. V lost 5 bases and J lost 0, with 7 bases in between. Germline CDR1 and CDR2: SGHTA and FQGTGA. This CDR3 has 13 amino acids. The CDR3 coding sequence is TGTGCCAGCAGCGCAACGGTGAACACTGAAGCTTTCTTT. Its translation: CASSATVNTEAFF.

With respect to this clone: A much larger clone lies a single base off, so this may be a read error. The V gene is TRBV28, the J gene TRBJ1-5, with 9 bases aligning to TRBD1. Germline CDR1 and CDR2: MDHEN and SYDVKM. This CDR3 region has 14 residues. Trimming at V came to 5 bases and at J to 5 bases, leaving 4 bases not matched to a gene. The CDR3 region is CASSPDRGYQPQHF. The CDR3 nucleotides are TGTGCCAGCAGTCCGGACAGGGGTTATCAGCCCCAGCATTTT.

This clone was recorded once. The rearrangement joins TRBV28 to TRBJ1-1; possible D gene TRBD1, 6 bases. Germline CDR1 reads MDHEN; CDR2 reads SYDVKM. V was shortened by 5 bases and J by 4 bases, with 14 bases between the two germline ends. The CDR3 is made up of 14 amino acids. The CDR3 DNA is TGTGCCAGCAGTCTGGCAGGGGTAGGCACTGAAGCTTTCTTT. Its protein product is CASSLAGVGTEAFF.

Concerning this clone itself: This sample includes further DNA sequences coding for the same CDR3. V and J are TRBV18 and TRBJ1-4, with TRBD1 identical over 7 bases. This CDR3 spans 13 amino acids. The trim removed 4 bases at V and 5 bases at J, leaving 1 base unmatched. The V gene's germline CDR1 is KGHSH and CDR2 LQKENI. The CDR3 loop is CASSRGQNEKLFF. DNA of the CDR3: TGTGCCAGCTCACGGGGACAGAATGAAAAACTGTTTTTT.

V usage is TRBV28 and J usage is TRBJ2-2; a possible D gene is TRBD1 (5 bases). Looked up from germline, CDR1 is MDHEN and CDR2 is SYDVKM. The CDR3 sequence is 13 residues long. V was shortened by 1 base and J by 6 bases, with 6 bases between the two germline ends. The CDR3 DNA sequence: TGTGCCAGCAGTTTATTGGGGCCCGGGGAGCTGTTTTTT. This codes for CASSLLGPGELFF.

There are a few counts of this clone. J is TRBJ2-7 and V is TRBV16, with 8 bases fitting TRBD1. The V gene's germline CDR1 is KGHSY and CDR2 FQNENV. This CDR3 has 16 residues. V dropped 3 bases and J dropped 1; count of bases not matched to a gene: 8. Here the CDR3 reads CASSHRRTGRSYEQYF. CDR3 nucleotide sequence: TGTGCCAGCAGCCACCGAAGGACAGGGAGATCCTACGAGCAGTACTTC.